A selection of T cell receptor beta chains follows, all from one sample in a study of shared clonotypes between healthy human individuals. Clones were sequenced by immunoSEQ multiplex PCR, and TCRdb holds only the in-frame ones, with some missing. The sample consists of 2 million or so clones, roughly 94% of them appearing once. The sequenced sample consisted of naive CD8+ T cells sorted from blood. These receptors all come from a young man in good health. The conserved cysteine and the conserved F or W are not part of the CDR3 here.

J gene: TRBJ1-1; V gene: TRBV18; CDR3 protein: ASSPRTAASNTEAF
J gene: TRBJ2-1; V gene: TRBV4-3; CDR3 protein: ASSQGQGYNEQF
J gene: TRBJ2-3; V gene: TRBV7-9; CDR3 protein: ASSQRTGPTDTQY
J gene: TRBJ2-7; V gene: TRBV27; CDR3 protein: ASRLRGGYEQY
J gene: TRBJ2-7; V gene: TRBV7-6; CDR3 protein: ASSLGQAPYEQY
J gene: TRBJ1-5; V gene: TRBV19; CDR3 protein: ASSIGQGGNQPQH
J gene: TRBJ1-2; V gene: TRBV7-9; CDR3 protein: ASSFQGAATYGYT
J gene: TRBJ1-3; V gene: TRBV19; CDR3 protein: ASTPSFNTIY
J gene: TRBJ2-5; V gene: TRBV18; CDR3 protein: ASSPLYLAEGETQY
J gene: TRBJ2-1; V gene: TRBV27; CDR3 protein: ASSFGLAAYNEQF
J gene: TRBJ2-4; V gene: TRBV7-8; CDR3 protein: ASSLVPGTVPV
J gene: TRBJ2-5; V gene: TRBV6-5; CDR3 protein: ASRDTGWETQY
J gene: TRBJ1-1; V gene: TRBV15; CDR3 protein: ATSTWETTEAF
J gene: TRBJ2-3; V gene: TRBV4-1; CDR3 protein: ASSQVGGRSTDTQY
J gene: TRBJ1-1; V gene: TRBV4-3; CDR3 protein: ASSQGQGGTEAF
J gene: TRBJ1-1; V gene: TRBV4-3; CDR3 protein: ASSQDMGLNTEAF
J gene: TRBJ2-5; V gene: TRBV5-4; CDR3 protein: ASSQLRGAETQY
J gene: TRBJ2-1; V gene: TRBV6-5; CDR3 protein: ASSYSQGGGANEQF
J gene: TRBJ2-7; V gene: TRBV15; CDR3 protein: ATRPAGEYEQY
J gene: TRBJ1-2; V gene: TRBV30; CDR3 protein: AWAPRGWTGYT
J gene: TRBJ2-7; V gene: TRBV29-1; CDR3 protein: SVLLGTVYEQY
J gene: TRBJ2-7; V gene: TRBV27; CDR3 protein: ASSLSRGVSYEQY
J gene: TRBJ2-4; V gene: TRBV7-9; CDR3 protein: ASSLDETASLDIQY
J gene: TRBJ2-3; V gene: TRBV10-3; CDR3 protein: AISEGSGSTDTQY
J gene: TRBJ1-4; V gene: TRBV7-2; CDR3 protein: ASSSTVLRANEKLF
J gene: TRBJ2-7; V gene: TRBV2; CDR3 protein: ASSYPTGAGYEQY
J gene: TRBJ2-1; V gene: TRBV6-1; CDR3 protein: ASSEPTSGRSEQF
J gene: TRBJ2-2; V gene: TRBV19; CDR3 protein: ASSILTGGLSTGELF
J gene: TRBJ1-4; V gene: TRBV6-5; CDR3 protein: ASSYRVGGEKLF
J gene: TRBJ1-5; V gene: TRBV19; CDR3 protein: ASSIVGFQPQH
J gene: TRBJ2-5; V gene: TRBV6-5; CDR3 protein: ASSSPGTGQETQY
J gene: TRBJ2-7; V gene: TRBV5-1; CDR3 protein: ASSSTGGYEQY
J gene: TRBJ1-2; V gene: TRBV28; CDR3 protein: ASSARQGQYGYT
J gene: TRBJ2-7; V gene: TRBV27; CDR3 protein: ASSTGGSYEQY
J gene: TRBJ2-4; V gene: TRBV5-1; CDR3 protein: ASSLGPKMY
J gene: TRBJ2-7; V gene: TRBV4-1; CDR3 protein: ASSQEVGDLSYEQY
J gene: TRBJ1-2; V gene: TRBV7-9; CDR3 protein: ASSPRQEAPNYGYT
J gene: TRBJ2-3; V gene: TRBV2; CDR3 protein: ASAGSIDSSTDTQY
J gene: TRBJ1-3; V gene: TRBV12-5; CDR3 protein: ASVGGLSSGNTIY
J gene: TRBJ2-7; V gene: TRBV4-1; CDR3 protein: ASSQDPGSGEQY
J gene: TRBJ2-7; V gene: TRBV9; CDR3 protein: ASSPGGWDEQY
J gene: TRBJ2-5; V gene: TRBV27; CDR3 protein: ASTTSTARPEETQY
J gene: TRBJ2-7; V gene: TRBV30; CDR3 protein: AWRGAGQTNEQY
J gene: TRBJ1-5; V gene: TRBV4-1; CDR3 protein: ASSQTPGSGGQPQH
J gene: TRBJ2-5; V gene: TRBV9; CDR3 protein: ASSYDAALETQY
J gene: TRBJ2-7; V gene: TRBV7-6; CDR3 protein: ASREETGASEQY
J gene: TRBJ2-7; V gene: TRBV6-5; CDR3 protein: ASSYSRTSADEQY
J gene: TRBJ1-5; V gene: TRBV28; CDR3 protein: ASSTGNQPQH
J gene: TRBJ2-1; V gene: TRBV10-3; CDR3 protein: AISVPGGVSYNEQF
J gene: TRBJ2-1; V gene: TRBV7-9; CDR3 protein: ASSPRVGSSYNEQF
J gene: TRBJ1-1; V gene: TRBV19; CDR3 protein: ASIGQPQNTEAF
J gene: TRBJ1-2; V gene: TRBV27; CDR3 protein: ASSWDSQGYGYT
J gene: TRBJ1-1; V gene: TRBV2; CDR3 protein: ASSETPPWGENTEAF
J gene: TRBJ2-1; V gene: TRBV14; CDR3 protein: ASTPRAGTLYNEQF
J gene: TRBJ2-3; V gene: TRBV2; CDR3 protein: ASSDGTPSTDTQY
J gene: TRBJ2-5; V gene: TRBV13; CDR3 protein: ASSMGLAGETQY